A selection of T cell receptor beta chains follows, all from one sample in a study of blood T cell repertoires in COVID-19. The data were produced by immunoSEQ multiplex PCR, yet TCRdb's version contains in-frame clones alone and is incomplete. The data show tens of thousands of clones, roughly 85% seen once. What was sequenced was peripheral blood. The receptors were sampled from a human donor in a cohort sampled during active COVID-19. CDR3s include the opening cysteine and the closing phenylalanine or tryptophan. A D gene is named only where the DNA matches it firmly. Clone size is stated in some rows and not others, as once, few, many or a class when expanded.

J	length	size	D	V	DNA	CDR3
TRBJ2-3	15	.	TRBD2	TRBV5-4	TGTGCCAGCAGCTCGACTAGCGGGGGGTTAGATACGCAGTATTTT	CASSSTSGGLDTQYF
TRBJ2-1	14	.	.	TRBV20-1	TGCAGTGCTAGTCCCCCAGGGCGGTACAATGAGCAGTTCTTC	CSASPPGRYNEQFF
TRBJ2-7	15	.	TRBD2	TRBV6-5	TGTGCCAGCGCCGATAGCGGGGGTTCCCCCTACGAGCAGTACTTC	CASADSGGSPYEQYF
TRBJ2-7	15	.	TRBD1	TRBV7-2	TGTGCCAGCAGCTTAATTTGGACAGGAATTGTCGAGCAGTACTTC	CASSLIWTGIVEQYF
TRBJ1-5	19	once	TRBD1	TRBV19	TGTGCCAGTAGTATAGGGAACCCGGGACAGGGGGGCCTAAAACAGCCCCAGCATTTT	CASSIGNPGQGGLKQPQHF
TRBJ2-2	16	few	.	TRBV10-3	TGTGCCATCAGTGATTGGAATAGCGAGAACACCGGGGAGCTGTTTTTT	CAISDWNSENTGELFF
TRBJ2-5	13	.	.	TRBV5-1	TGCGCCAGCAGCTCTCCAGGGGGGAGGACCCAGTACTTC	CASSSPGGRTQYF
TRBJ1-2	18	.	TRBD1	TRBV5-1	TGCGCCAGCAGCTTGGAGGGCCCAGGACAGGCAGCTAACTATGGCTACACCTTC	CASSLEGPGQAANYGYTF
TRBJ2-3	13	.	.	TRBV7-2	TGTGCCAGCAGCCTTGTGAGCACAGATACGCAGTATTTT	CASSLVSTDTQYF
TRBJ1-2	13	.	TRBD1	TRBV10-3	TGTGCCACCCGGACAGGGCCAGTGTACGGCTACACCTTC	CATRTGPVYGYTF
TRBJ2-7	16	.	TRBD1	TRBV28	TGTGCCAGCAGTCCACCAAAGACAGGGGGAGCCTACGAGCAGTACTTC	CASSPPKTGGAYEQYF
TRBJ2-7	14	.	.	TRBV5-6	TGTGCCAGCAGCTCGAGACAAAGCTCCTACGAGCAGTACTTC	CASSSRQSSYEQYF
TRBJ2-7	13	.	.	TRBV5-4	TGTGCCAGCAGCTTGCAGGGGAGCTACGAGCAGTACTTC	CASSLQGSYEQYF
TRBJ2-7	17	.	TRBD1	TRBV10-1	TGCGCCAGCAGTTTCCGAGGGGACAGGGGTCGCCGGTACGAGCAGTACTTC	CASSFRGDRGRRYEQYF
TRBJ2-5	13	.	TRBD1	TRBV18	TGTGCCAGCTCAGACAGGGCCCAAGAGACCCAGTACTTC	CASSDRAQETQYF
TRBJ1-4	16	.	TRBD1	TRBV5-4	TGTGCCAGCAGCCCAGGACAGGGGGCTGTAAATGAAAAACTGTTTTTT	CASSPGQGAVNEKLFF
TRBJ2-1	16	.	TRBD2	TRBV5-1	TGCGCCAGCAGCGGAGATAGCGGGCTATCCTACAATGAGCAGTTCTTC	CASSGDSGLSYNEQFF
TRBJ2-2	15	.	.	TRBV7-2	TGTGCCAGCAGCCCCAGAGGACTTGGGACCGGGGAGCTGTTTTTT	CASSPRGLGTGELFF
TRBJ1-6	13	few	.	TRBV10-1	TGCGCCAGCCAGGCATCCGAAAATTCACCCCTCCACTTT	CASQASENSPLHF
TRBJ1-5	16	.	.	TRBV6-5	TGTGCCAGCAGTTACTCGAGGCCCTCACCCGGTCAGCCCCAGCATTTT	CASSYSRPSPGQPQHF
TRBJ1-2	14	.	TRBD1	TRBV5-1	TGCGCCAGCAGCGCCGGACAGGAGGGCTATGGCTACACCTTC	CASSAGQEGYGYTF
TRBJ2-5	18	once	.	TRBV18	TGTGCCAGCTCACCTCCACGATCAGGGAAGAACGGGCTGGAGACCCAGTACTTC	CASSPPRSGKNGLETQYF
TRBJ2-7	13	.	.	TRBV7-9	TGTGCCAGCAGCTTACCGGGTCCCTACGAGCAGTACTTC	CASSLPGPYEQYF
TRBJ2-3	16	.	.	TRBV7-2	TGTGCCAGCAGCCCCCCGGGACTTAGGGGCGCAGATACGCAGTATTTT	CASSPPGLRGADTQYF
TRBJ2-7	14	many	TRBD2	TRBV10-3	TGTGCCATCAGGGACTCTAGCGGACCCTACGAGCAGTACTTC	CAIRDSSGPYEQYF
TRBJ2-1	15	.	TRBD2	TRBV6-5	TGTGCCAGCAGTTCCTGGACTAGCGGGAGCGGTGAGCAGTTCTTC	CASSSWTSGSGEQFF
TRBJ1-1	15	.	TRBD1	TRBV7-8	TGTGCCAGCAGCTTGTTGGGACAGGGTGCCACTGAAGCTTTCTTT	CASSLLGQGATEAFF
TRBJ2-7	12	.	.	TRBV5-6	TGTGCCAGCAGCTTGGGTCTCCTCGAGCAGTACTTC	CASSLGLLEQYF
TRBJ1-5	15	few	.	TRBV5-8	TGTGCCAGCAGCAACCAGGGTAGGAGTAATCAGCCCCAGCATTTT	CASSNQGRSNQPQHF
TRBJ2-1	13	.	.	TRBV14	TGTGCCAGCAGCCAAGATTCTAGGAATGAGCAGTTCTTC	CASSQDSRNEQFF
TRBJ2-7	15	.	.	TRBV5-1	TGCGCCAGCAGCTCCCCCTCCAGGGGCTCCTACGAGCAGTACTTC	CASSSPSRGSYEQYF
TRBJ2-7	14	few	.	TRBV4-3	TGCGCCAGCAGCCAAGCGACTCTTTCCTACGAGCAGTACTTC	CASSQATLSYEQYF
TRBJ1-2	14	.	TRBD1	TRBV27	TGTGCCAGCAGTCCTGGGACAGGGGTTAATGGCTACACCTTC	CASSPGTGVNGYTF
TRBJ2-2	15	.	TRBD1	TRBV10-3	TGTGCCATCAGTGAGGACAGGGCGAACACCGGGGAGCTGTTTTTT	CAISEDRANTGELFF